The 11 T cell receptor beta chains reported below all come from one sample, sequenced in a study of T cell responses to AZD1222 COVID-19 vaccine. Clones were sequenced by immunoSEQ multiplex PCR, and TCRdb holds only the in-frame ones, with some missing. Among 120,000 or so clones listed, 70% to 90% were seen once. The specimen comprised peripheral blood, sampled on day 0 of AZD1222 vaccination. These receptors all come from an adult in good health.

In DNA form, the CDR3 reads TGTGCCAGCAGCTTAGGACGGCGGGGGTCCTACGAGCAGTACTTC. It translates to CASSLGRRGSYEQYF. This chain connects TRBV7-8 to TRBJ2-7, with 7 positions matching TRBD2. The V gene's germline CDR1 is SGHVS and CDR2 FQNEAQ. The CDR3 covers 15 residues. Germline trimming cut 1 base from V and 1 base from J; bases unmatched to any gene: 4.

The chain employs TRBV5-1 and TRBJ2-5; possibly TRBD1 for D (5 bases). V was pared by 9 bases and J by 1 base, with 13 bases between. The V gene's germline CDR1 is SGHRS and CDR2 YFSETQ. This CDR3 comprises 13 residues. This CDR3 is CATRPGIQETQYF. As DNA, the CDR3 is TGCGCCACCAGGCCAGGGATCCAAGAGACCCAGTACTTC.

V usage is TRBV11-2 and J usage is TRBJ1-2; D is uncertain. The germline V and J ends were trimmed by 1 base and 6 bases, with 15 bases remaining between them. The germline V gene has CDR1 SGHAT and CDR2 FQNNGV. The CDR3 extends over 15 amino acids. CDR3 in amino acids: CASSLGPQGLDGYTF. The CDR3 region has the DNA TGTGCCAGCAGCTTAGGCCCACAAGGTCTGGATGGCTACACCTTC.

The chain's CDR3 is CASSLRDPSTDTQYF. The CDR3 region has the DNA TGTGCCAGCAGTTTACGGGACCCTAGCACAGATACGCAGTATTTT. This chain links TRBV27 with TRBJ2-3, with D perhaps TRBD1 or TRBD2 (5 bases each). With 2 bases removed from V and 0 bases from J, the gap between germline ends came to 9 bases. Germline assignment: CDR1 MNHEY and CDR2 SMNVEV (reference sequence). This CDR3 has 15 amino acids.

The CDR3 DNA follows: TGCGCCAGCAGCCTATCGGTGACAGCCTATAATTCACCCCTCCACTTT. Its translation is CASSLSVTAYNSPLHF. The chain recombines TRBV4-3 with TRBJ1-6, with a weak D call TRBD1 (5 bases). Germline V gene sequence: CDR1 LGHNA, CDR2 YSLEER. The CDR3 spans 16 residues. Trimming pared 4 bases from V and 2 bases from J, leaving 12 bases between.

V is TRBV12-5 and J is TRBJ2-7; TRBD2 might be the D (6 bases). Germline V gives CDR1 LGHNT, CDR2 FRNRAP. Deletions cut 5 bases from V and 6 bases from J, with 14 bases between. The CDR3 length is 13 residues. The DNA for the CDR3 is TGTGCTAGTGGTGCGGGGTATCTATTCGAGCAGTACTTC. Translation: CASGAGYLFEQYF.

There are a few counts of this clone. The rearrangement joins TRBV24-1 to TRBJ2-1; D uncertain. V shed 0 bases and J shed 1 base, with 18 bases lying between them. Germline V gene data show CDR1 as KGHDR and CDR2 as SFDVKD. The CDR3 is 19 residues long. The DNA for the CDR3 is TGTGCCACCAGTGATTTGATGCGGCCGGAGAGGCGTTCCTACAATGAGCAGTTCTTC. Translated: CATSDLMRPERRSYNEQFF.

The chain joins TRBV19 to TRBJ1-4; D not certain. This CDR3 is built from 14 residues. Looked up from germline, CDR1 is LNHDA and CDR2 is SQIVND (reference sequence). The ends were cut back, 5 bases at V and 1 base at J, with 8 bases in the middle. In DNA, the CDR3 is TGTGCCAGTAGTCGAGGGAAAACTAATGAAAAACTGTTTTTT. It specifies CASSRGKTNEKLFF.

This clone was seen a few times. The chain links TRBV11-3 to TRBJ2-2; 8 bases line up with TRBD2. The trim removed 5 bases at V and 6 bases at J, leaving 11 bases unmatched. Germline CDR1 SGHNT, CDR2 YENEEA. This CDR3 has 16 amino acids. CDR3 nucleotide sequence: TGTGCCAGCAGCACGAATTATCGGGGGGGCCCCGGGGAGCTGTTTTTT. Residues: CASSTNYRGGPGELFF.

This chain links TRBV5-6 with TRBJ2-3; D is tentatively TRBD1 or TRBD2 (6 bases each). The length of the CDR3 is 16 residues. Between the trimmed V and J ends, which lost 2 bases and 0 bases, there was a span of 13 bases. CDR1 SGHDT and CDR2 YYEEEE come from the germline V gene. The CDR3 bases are TGTGCCAGCAGCTTCGCCGGGGGCGGCAGCACAGATACGCAGTATTTT. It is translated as CASSFAGGGSTDTQYF.

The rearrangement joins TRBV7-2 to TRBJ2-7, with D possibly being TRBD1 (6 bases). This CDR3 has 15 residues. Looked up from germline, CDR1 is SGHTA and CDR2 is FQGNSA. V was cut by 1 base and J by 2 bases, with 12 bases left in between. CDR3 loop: CASSLVGGFPYEQYF. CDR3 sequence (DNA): TGTGCCAGCAGCTTAGTAGGGGGTTTCCCCTACGAGCAGTACTTC.